This entry lists 10 T cell receptor beta chains sequenced from one sample in a study of blood T cell repertoires in COVID-19. Data came from immunoSEQ multiplex PCR; TCRdb stores just in-frame clones and leaves some out. The table records some 33,000 clones, approximately 91% of them present only once. What was sequenced was peripheral blood. These receptors all come from a human donor in a cohort sampled during active COVID-19.

This clone was recorded once. The chain is built from TRBV7-6 and TRBJ2-1; 8 bases line up with TRBD2. With 4 bases clipped from V and 9 bases from J, the junction kept 11 bases outside the gene matches. The CDR3 runs to 15 residues. Germline V gives CDR1 SGHVS, CDR2 FNYEAQ. CDR3 nucleotide sequence: TGTGCCAGCAGCTCCCCGCCCGGGGGGGCTGGTGAGCAGTTCTTC. Protein sequence: CASSSPPGGAGEQFF.

The chain is built from TRBV12-5 and TRBJ1-1; D ambiguous. Germline assignment: CDR1 LGHNT and CDR2 FRNRAP. The CDR3 contains 12 residues. V was shortened by 2 bases and J by 5 bases, with 6 bases between the two germline ends. DNA of the CDR3: TGTGCTAGTGGTTTGACACGAACTGAAGCTTTCTTT. It yields the protein CASGLTRTEAFF. The full variable domain, completed using reference TRBV12-5 and TRBJ1-1, is DARVTQTPRHKVTEMGQEVTMRCQPILGHNTVFWYRQTMMQGLELLAYFRNRAPLDDSGMPKDRFSAEMPDATLATLKIQPSEPRDSAVYFCASGLTRTEAFFGQGTRLTVV.

J is TRBJ1-1 and V is TRBV28, with TRBD1 matching 10 bases. Germline assignment: CDR1 MDHEN and CDR2 SYDVKM. This CDR3 comprises 17 residues. V lost 4 bases and J lost 4; bases outside the gene matches: 12. The CDR3 DNA follows: TGTGCCAGCAGTTCGGGAGGCCAGAGGGACAGGGGCACTGAAGCTTTCTTT. It yields the protein CASSSGGQRDRGTEAFF. Combining the CDR3 with reference TRBV28 and TRBJ1-1 gives the whole variable domain DVKVTQSSRYLVKRTGEKVFLECVQDMDHENMFWYRQDPGLGLRLIYFSYDVKMKEKGDIPEGYSVSREKKERFSLILESASTNQTSMYLCASSSGGQRDRGTEAFFGQGTRLTVV.

V and J are TRBV15 and TRBJ1-6, with D hard to call. Trimming removed 3 bases at V and 13 bases at J, with 22 bases between. Germline V gene sequence: CDR1 LNHNV, CDR2 YYDKDF (reference sequence). This CDR3 region has 16 residues. The chain's CDR3 is CATSRSAGARWAPLHF. The DNA for the CDR3 is TGTGCCACCAGCAGGTCGGCGGGAGCTCGTTGGGCTCCCCTCCACTTT.

V is TRBV5-1 and J is TRBJ2-5; tentative D call: TRBD2 (5 bases). Looked up from germline, CDR1 is SGHRS and CDR2 is YFSETQ. The V and J ends lost 4 bases and 2 bases respectively, with 9 bases between them. This CDR3 has 13 amino acids. The CDR3 nucleotides read TGCGCCAGCAGCCCGGACTTACAAGAGACCCAGTACTTC. Translating it yields CASSPDLQETQYF.

The chain links TRBV11-2 to TRBJ2-1, with D possibly TRBD2 on 6 matching bases. The V end was cut by 5 bases, the J end by 5 bases, with 16 bases between. The CDR3 covers 15 residues. Germline V lookup: CDR1 SGHAT, CDR2 FQNNGV. Here the CDR3 DNA reads TGTGCCAGCAGCCCCCATAGCGGAGTAAACAATGAGCAGTTCTTC. It codes for CASSPHSGVNNEQFF.

The J gene is TRBJ2-1, the V gene TRBV9; 8 nucleotides match TRBD2. V dropped 3 bases and J dropped 4; count of bases not matched to a gene: 3. Germline V gene lookup returns CDR1 SGDLS and CDR2 YYNGEE. This CDR3 region has 14 residues. The CDR3 coding sequence is TGTGCCAGCAGCGGTAGCGGGACTTACAATGAGCAGTTCTTC. Protein: CASSGSGTYNEQFF.

This clone was seen just once. The chain recombines TRBV10-3 with TRBJ2-7; 9 nucleotides match TRBD2. The germline V gene has CDR1 ENHRY and CDR2 SYGVKD. This CDR3 is 14 amino acids long. Losses at the gene ends were 4 bases for V and 3 bases for J; bases not matched to a gene: 4. CDR3 in DNA: TGTGCCATCAGTGTGTCAGCGGGGGGCTACGAGCAGTACTTC. Translated, it gives CAISVSAGGYEQYF.

V usage is TRBV5-1 and J usage is TRBJ2-1, with 14 bases matching TRBD2. The CDR3 is made up of 17 amino acids. Germline lookup yields CDR1 SGHRS and CDR2 YFSETQ. The J segment lost 9 bases and the V segment lost 4 bases, leaving 12 bases of the junction unmatched. This chain's CDR3 is CASSVGRLAGGPTEQFF. Here the CDR3 DNA reads TGCGCCAGCAGCGTGGGAAGACTAGCGGGGGGGCCAACTGAGCAGTTCTTC.

The V call is TRBV11-2, the J call TRBJ2-7, with TRBD1 matching 11 bases. V shed 3 bases, J shed 6 bases, and the junction held 4 bases outside the gene matches. Germline V gene lookup returns CDR1 SGHAT and CDR2 FQNNGV. This CDR3 is built from 14 residues. CDR3 coding DNA: TGTGCCAGCAGCTTCACCGGGACAGGGGGCGAGCAGTACTTC. Encoded protein: CASSFTGTGGEQYF.